These T cell receptor beta chains were read from a single sample in a study of T cells after yellow fever vaccination. TCRdb recomputed calls from the 5' RACE reads with MiXCR, one row per CDR3 protein. The sample has some 300,000 distinct CDR3 sequences, under 9% seen once; the top ten hold about 3.7%. Sequences were derived from CD4+ T cells sorted from PBMCs, sampled 5 days after the yellow fever booster vaccination. The source is a man younger than 35 who received the YFV17D yellow fever vaccine. CDR3s include the opening cysteine and the closing phenylalanine or tryptophan. Each record gives: V gene, D gene, clone size, J gene, CDR3 DNA, CDR3 protein. The D gene is left open where the match is weak. Rows give clone size only sometimes, using once, few, many, or a class for an expanded clone.

v_call: TRBV7-8; d_call: TRBD1; clone_size: -; j_call: TRBJ1-4; cdr3_nt: TGTGCCAGCAGCCGGGACAGGGGCCTGGAAAAACTGTTTTTT; cdr3_aa: CASSRDRGLEKLFF
v_call: TRBV5-4; d_call: TRBD2; clone_size: -; j_call: TRBJ2-1; cdr3_nt: TGTGCCAGCAGCCCCGGGACTAGCGGGGGGTCGGTATACAATGAGCAGTTCTTC; cdr3_aa: CASSPGTSGGSVYNEQFF
v_call: TRBV20-1; d_call: TRBD1; clone_size: -; j_call: TRBJ1-1; cdr3_nt: TGCAGTGCGCCGAGACAGGGGCTAAACACTGAAGCTTTCTTT; cdr3_aa: CSAPRQGLNTEAFF
v_call: TRBV4-2; d_call: TRBD2; clone_size: few; j_call: TRBJ2-1; cdr3_nt: TGTGCCAGCAGCCAAGTCTCACTAGCGGGGGGGGAGGTGGTAAATGAGCAGTTCTTC; cdr3_aa: CASSQVSLAGGEVVNEQFF
v_call: TRBV10-3; d_call: TRBD2; clone_size: -; j_call: TRBJ2-3; cdr3_nt: TGTGCCATCAGGGGAAGGACTAGCGGGGAGACAGATACGCAGTATTTT; cdr3_aa: CAIRGRTSGETDTQYF
v_call: TRBV5-1; d_call: -; clone_size: -; j_call: TRBJ2-2; cdr3_nt: TGCGCCAGCAGCTTGGCCACTGCCGCCGGGGAGCTGTTTTTT; cdr3_aa: CASSLATAAGELFF
v_call: TRBV20-1; d_call: -; clone_size: few; j_call: TRBJ1-6; cdr3_nt: TGCAGTGCTAGAGGGATCAGCTCCTATAATTCACCCCTCCACTTT; cdr3_aa: CSARGISSYNSPLHF
v_call: TRBV5-1; d_call: TRBD2; clone_size: many; j_call: TRBJ2-5; cdr3_nt: TGCGCCAGCAGCTTGGAGCCTAGCGGTAAACAAGAGACCCAGTACTTC; cdr3_aa: CASSLEPSGKQETQYF
v_call: TRBV7-2; d_call: -; clone_size: many; j_call: TRBJ2-7; cdr3_nt: TGTGCCAGCAGCTTAACCGACAGATCCTACGAGCAGTACTTC; cdr3_aa: CASSLTDRSYEQYF
v_call: TRBV10-3; d_call: TRBD2; clone_size: -; j_call: TRBJ2-5; cdr3_nt: TGTGCCGTCGGACTAGCGGGGGGACAAGAGACCCAGTACTTC; cdr3_aa: CAVGLAGGQETQYF
v_call: TRBV4-1; d_call: -; clone_size: few; j_call: TRBJ1-4; cdr3_nt: TGCGCCAGCAGCCAAGCATTTGGGGCGCAAAATGAAAAACTGTTTTTT; cdr3_aa: CASSQAFGAQNEKLFF
v_call: TRBV28; d_call: -; clone_size: -; j_call: TRBJ2-7; cdr3_nt: TGTGCCAGCAGTTTTGTAGGGACCCTCTCCTACGAGCAGTACTTC; cdr3_aa: CASSFVGTLSYEQYF
v_call: TRBV7-3; d_call: -; clone_size: few; j_call: TRBJ2-1; cdr3_nt: TGTGCCAGCTCGACCGGGACTGGACGTCTTTACAATGAGCAGTTCTTC; cdr3_aa: CASSTGTGRLYNEQFF
v_call: TRBV28; d_call: -; clone_size: many; j_call: TRBJ2-7; cdr3_nt: TGTGCCAGCAGTCTCGAGGACAGCTACGAGCAGTACTTC; cdr3_aa: CASSLEDSYEQYF
v_call: TRBV28; d_call: TRBD1; clone_size: -; j_call: TRBJ2-7; cdr3_nt: TGTGCCAGCAGTCCAGGGGGACGTTTGAGGTACTACGAGCAGTACTTC; cdr3_aa: CASSPGGRLRYYEQYF
v_call: TRBV7-9; d_call: -; clone_size: many; j_call: TRBJ1-6; cdr3_nt: TGTGCCAGCAGCTCGCCGGGCAGAAGCTCCTATAATTCACCCCTCCACTTT; cdr3_aa: CASSSPGRSSYNSPLHF
v_call: TRBV5-1; d_call: -; clone_size: few; j_call: TRBJ2-5; cdr3_nt: TGCGCCAGCAGCTTGATGACGGTACAAGAGACCCAGTACTTC; cdr3_aa: CASSLMTVQETQYF
v_call: TRBV6-5; d_call: -; clone_size: -; j_call: TRBJ2-2; cdr3_nt: TGTGCCAGCAGTTACTCTACGGGGGTGAACACCGGGGAGCTGTTTTTT; cdr3_aa: CASSYSTGVNTGELFF
v_call: TRBV5-1; d_call: -; clone_size: -; j_call: TRBJ2-3; cdr3_nt: TGCGCCAGCAGCCGTCCCGGAGTTGGATCCACAGATACGCAGTATTTT; cdr3_aa: CASSRPGVGSTDTQYF
v_call: TRBV12-3/TRBV12-4; d_call: -; clone_size: -; j_call: TRBJ2-1; cdr3_nt: TGTGCCAGCACTTACGGCCCCACCGGGATTGAGCAGTTCTTC; cdr3_aa: CASTYGPTGIEQFF
v_call: TRBV30; d_call: -; clone_size: many; j_call: TRBJ2-5; cdr3_nt: TGTGCCTGGAGTGTAGGAGTCGAGACCCAGTACTTC; cdr3_aa: CAWSVGVETQYF
v_call: TRBV6-5; d_call: TRBD2; clone_size: many; j_call: TRBJ2-3; cdr3_nt: TGTGCCAGCAGTTACTCTGGGACTAGCGGAGATACGCAGTATTTT; cdr3_aa: CASSYSGTSGDTQYF
v_call: TRBV20-1; d_call: TRBD2; clone_size: -; j_call: TRBJ2-1; cdr3_nt: TGCAGTGCTCTTTCGGGGGGTCCCAATGAGCAGTTCTTC; cdr3_aa: CSALSGGPNEQFF
v_call: TRBV5-6; d_call: -; clone_size: -; j_call: TRBJ1-2; cdr3_nt: TGTGCCAGCAGCTTGGGGGGACATGGCTACACCTTC; cdr3_aa: CASSLGGHGYTF
v_call: TRBV12-3/TRBV12-4; d_call: -; clone_size: many; j_call: TRBJ2-5; cdr3_nt: TGTGCCAGCAGTTCCCCTCTAGCTATTCAAGAGACCCAGTACTTC; cdr3_aa: CASSSPLAIQETQYF
v_call: TRBV20-1; d_call: -; clone_size: few; j_call: TRBJ1-3; cdr3_nt: TGCAGTGCTAGTCGGAGCGGGGTCGGAAACACCATATATTTT; cdr3_aa: CSASRSGVGNTIYF
v_call: TRBV3-1; d_call: -; clone_size: few; j_call: TRBJ1-2; cdr3_nt: TGTGCCAGCAGCCACCTCGACTATGGCTACACCTTC; cdr3_aa: CASSHLDYGYTF
v_call: TRBV4-3; d_call: -; clone_size: many; j_call: TRBJ2-1; cdr3_nt: TGCGCCAGCAGCCAAGAGGCCCTGAGCTCCTACAATGAGCAGTTCTTC; cdr3_aa: CASSQEALSSYNEQFF